Listed below are T cell receptor beta chains from one sample, sequenced in a study of shared clonotypes between healthy human individuals. Produced via immunoSEQ multiplex PCR; TCRdb's table is partial and in-frame only. The top ten hold more than 1.5% of the sample, which has 600,000 to 750,000 clones, 72% seen once. Sequences were obtained from memory CD4+ T cells sorted from blood. The receptors originated from a woman aged 25 to 39 in good health. The CDR3 runs from the conserved cysteine through the conserved F or W. Fields, in order: CDR3 DNA, CDR3 protein, V gene, clone size, J gene, D gene. The D gene is left open where the match is weak. Size is stated for part of the rows, as once, few or many counts, or as a class when the clone is expanded.

CDR3nt: TGTGCCAGCAGCTTAGCGACTCGGGCAGATACGCAGTATTTT; CDR3aa: CASSLATRADTQYF; v_gene: TRBV11-1; abundance: few; j_gene: TRBJ2-3; d_gene: .
CDR3nt: TGTGCCAGCAGTCCCATTGGACAGCACACTGAAGCTTTCTTT; CDR3aa: CASSPIGQHTEAFF; v_gene: TRBV28; abundance: once; j_gene: TRBJ1-1; d_gene: .
CDR3nt: TGTGCCTGGAGTGGCCGGCCGAACACTGAAGCTTTCTTT; CDR3aa: CAWSGRPNTEAFF; v_gene: TRBV30; abundance: .; j_gene: TRBJ1-1; d_gene: .
CDR3nt: TGTGCCAGCAGTTTCGAAACAGGGGGCTTACGAAGCAATCAGCCCCAGCATTTT; CDR3aa: CASSFETGGLRSNQPQHF; v_gene: TRBV28; abundance: .; j_gene: TRBJ1-5; d_gene: TRBD1
CDR3nt: TGTGCCAGCAGCACTTGGACAGGGGACACCACAGATACGCAGTATTTT; CDR3aa: CASSTWTGDTTDTQYF; v_gene: TRBV9; abundance: .; j_gene: TRBJ2-3; d_gene: TRBD1
CDR3nt: TGCAGCGTCGACAGGGCGAACACCGGGGAGCTGTTTTTT; CDR3aa: CSVDRANTGELFF; v_gene: TRBV29-1; abundance: .; j_gene: TRBJ2-2; d_gene: TRBD1
CDR3nt: TGTGCCAGCAGTTACTCGAGGAATCAGCCCCAGCATTTT; CDR3aa: CASSYSRNQPQHF; v_gene: TRBV6-5; abundance: .; j_gene: TRBJ1-5; d_gene: .
CDR3nt: TGTGCCATCAGTGCGCGGGACAGGGGTGACTATGGCTACACCTTC; CDR3aa: CAISARDRGDYGYTF; v_gene: TRBV10-3; abundance: .; j_gene: TRBJ1-2; d_gene: TRBD1
CDR3nt: TGTGCCAGCAGTAACACGTACAATCAGCCCCAGCATTTT; CDR3aa: CASSNTYNQPQHF; v_gene: TRBV27; abundance: .; j_gene: TRBJ1-5; d_gene: .
CDR3nt: TGTGCCAGCAGCCAGAGATACACCGGGGAGCTGTTTTTT; CDR3aa: CASSQRYTGELFF; v_gene: TRBV11-3; abundance: .; j_gene: TRBJ2-2; d_gene: .
CDR3nt: TGTGCCAGTAGTATGAGGGGCGCGAGTGCAGATACGCAGTATTTT; CDR3aa: CASSMRGASADTQYF; v_gene: TRBV19; abundance: .; j_gene: TRBJ2-3; d_gene: .
CDR3nt: TGTGCCAGCTCACTCTCCAGCGATACAGATACGCAGTATTTT; CDR3aa: CASSLSSDTDTQYF; v_gene: TRBV18; abundance: .; j_gene: TRBJ2-3; d_gene: .
CDR3nt: TGTGCCAGCAGCCGGGGGCATACGCAGTATTTT; CDR3aa: CASSRGHTQYF; v_gene: TRBV5-8; abundance: .; j_gene: TRBJ2-3; d_gene: .
CDR3nt: TGTGCCAGCAGCTTATTCAGGTTGTTCAGGGATGGAAACACCATATATTTT; CDR3aa: CASSLFRLFRDGNTIYF; v_gene: TRBV11-2; abundance: .; j_gene: TRBJ1-3; d_gene: .
CDR3nt: TGTGCCAGCTCACCACTGGGGAGTTGGAATGAGCAGTTCTTC; CDR3aa: CASSPLGSWNEQFF; v_gene: TRBV18; abundance: once; j_gene: TRBJ2-1; d_gene: .
CDR3nt: TGTGCCAGCAGTCGACTAGCGAGGATCGGGGAGACCCAGTACTTC; CDR3aa: CASSRLARIGETQYF; v_gene: TRBV6-6; abundance: .; j_gene: TRBJ2-5; d_gene: TRBD2
CDR3nt: TGTGCCAGCAGCCCAAGACAGGGTAAATACGAGCAGTACTTC; CDR3aa: CASSPRQGKYEQYF; v_gene: TRBV13; abundance: .; j_gene: TRBJ2-7; d_gene: TRBD1
CDR3nt: TGTGCCAGCAGCTTAGCGGCGGGAGACGAGCAGTACTTC; CDR3aa: CASSLAAGDEQYF; v_gene: TRBV7-9; abundance: many; j_gene: TRBJ2-7; d_gene: TRBD2
CDR3nt: TGTGCCAGGCAGGGGGCAGCCAAAAACATTCAGTACTTC; CDR3aa: CARQGAAKNIQYF; v_gene: TRBV19; abundance: .; j_gene: TRBJ2-4; d_gene: TRBD1
CDR3nt: TGCGCCAGCACCCAACTAGCGGACAATGAGCAGTTCTTC; CDR3aa: CASTQLADNEQFF; v_gene: TRBV5-1; abundance: .; j_gene: TRBJ2-1; d_gene: TRBD2
CDR3nt: TGCGCCAGCAGCCAAGATACCATGAGATTTTACAATGAGCAGTTCTTC; CDR3aa: CASSQDTMRFYNEQFF; v_gene: TRBV4-1; abundance: once; j_gene: TRBJ2-1; d_gene: .
CDR3nt: TGTGCCAGCAGCTTACAGGGGGCGTATGAAAAACTGTTTTTT; CDR3aa: CASSLQGAYEKLFF; v_gene: TRBV7-9; abundance: .; j_gene: TRBJ1-4; d_gene: TRBD1
CDR3nt: TGCGCCAGCAGCCAAGACGCGGGAGTCAAAAACATTCAGTACTTC; CDR3aa: CASSQDAGVKNIQYF; v_gene: TRBV4-1; abundance: .; j_gene: TRBJ2-4; d_gene: TRBD2
CDR3nt: TGTGCCAGCAGTTTCAGAGACTATGGCTACACCTTC; CDR3aa: CASSFRDYGYTF; v_gene: TRBV28; abundance: .; j_gene: TRBJ1-2; d_gene: .
CDR3nt: TGTGCCAGCAGCTTGGCCAAGGGACCGAACACTGAAGCTTTCTTT; CDR3aa: CASSLAKGPNTEAFF; v_gene: TRBV4-2; abundance: .; j_gene: TRBJ1-1; d_gene: .
CDR3nt: TGCGCCAGCAGCCAAGGAGGGAGGGCTAGCACAGATACGCAGTATTTT; CDR3aa: CASSQGGRASTDTQYF; v_gene: TRBV4-1; abundance: few; j_gene: TRBJ2-3; d_gene: TRBD2
CDR3nt: TGTGCCAGCAGGGAAAGCCGGGACAGAAAAAAAAACATTCAGTACTTC; CDR3aa: CASRESRDRKKNIQYF; v_gene: TRBV6-4; abundance: .; j_gene: TRBJ2-4; d_gene: TRBD1
CDR3nt: TGTGCCTGGAGTCGGGGAGGGGGCTACACCTTC; CDR3aa: CAWSRGGGYTF; v_gene: TRBV30; abundance: .; j_gene: TRBJ1-2; d_gene: .
CDR3nt: TGTGCCAGCAGCTTGGCCTTGGGCGCGGACTATGGCTACACCTTC; CDR3aa: CASSLALGADYGYTF; v_gene: TRBV5-4; abundance: few; j_gene: TRBJ1-2; d_gene: .
CDR3nt: TGTGCCAGCAGCTTAGTCGGGACTAGATTTTCGCCGGTATTCGGAACGCAGTATTTT; CDR3aa: CASSLVGTRFSPVFGTQYF; v_gene: TRBV7-6; abundance: .; j_gene: TRBJ2-3; d_gene: TRBD2
CDR3nt: TGTGCCAGCAGCCATGAGGGGCTAGCGTATGAAAAACTGTTTTTT; CDR3aa: CASSHEGLAYEKLFF; v_gene: TRBV27; abundance: many; j_gene: TRBJ1-4; d_gene: .
CDR3nt: TGTGCCAGCAGCCAAGATGGCCGGTTAGGTGAAAAACTGTTTTTT; CDR3aa: CASSQDGRLGEKLFF; v_gene: TRBV4-2; abundance: .; j_gene: TRBJ1-4; d_gene: .
CDR3nt: TGTGCCAGCAGCTTAGGGGCTCGCTTTCAGCCCCAGCATTTT; CDR3aa: CASSLGARFQPQHF; v_gene: TRBV5-8; abundance: .; j_gene: TRBJ1-5; d_gene: .
CDR3nt: TGCGCCAGCAGCTTGCAAGCGGACTTACAAGAGACCCAGTACTTC; CDR3aa: CASSLQADLQETQYF; v_gene: TRBV5-1; abundance: .; j_gene: TRBJ2-5; d_gene: .
CDR3nt: TGTGCCAGCAGCCCTCCCCGTCGGGGAGGCTCCTACGAGCAGTACTTC; CDR3aa: CASSPPRRGGSYEQYF; v_gene: TRBV7-8; abundance: once; j_gene: TRBJ2-7; d_gene: .
CDR3nt: TGTGCCAGCAGCCCTCAGAGGGACTATGGCTACACCTTC; CDR3aa: CASSPQRDYGYTF; v_gene: TRBV11-2; abundance: .; j_gene: TRBJ1-2; d_gene: .
CDR3nt: TGTGCCAGCAGTTCCAATCTGTTCACCGCTGAAAAACTGTTTTTT; CDR3aa: CASSSNLFTAEKLFF; v_gene: TRBV28; abundance: .; j_gene: TRBJ1-4; d_gene: .
CDR3nt: TGTGCCAGCAGTTTTCCACACCCTTGGACTAGCGGGATTAGCTCCTACAATGAGCAGTTCTTC; CDR3aa: CASSFPHPWTSGISSYNEQFF; v_gene: TRBV28; abundance: once; j_gene: TRBJ2-1; d_gene: TRBD2
CDR3nt: TGTGCCAGCAGTCCTACAGGGCGGGACACCGGGGAGCTGTTTTTT; CDR3aa: CASSPTGRDTGELFF; v_gene: TRBV28; abundance: once; j_gene: TRBJ2-2; d_gene: .
CDR3nt: TGTGCCAGCAGCCAGGGTGGGCCGACTAGTAGGATCTTC; CDR3aa: CASSQGGPTSRIF; v_gene: TRBV14; abundance: .; j_gene: TRBJ2-1; d_gene: .
CDR3nt: TGCAGCGTTGAGCCCGTTCAAGAGACCCAGTACTTC; CDR3aa: CSVEPVQETQYF; v_gene: TRBV29-1; abundance: .; j_gene: TRBJ2-5; d_gene: .
CDR3nt: TGTGCCAGCAGTGGGAATGGACTTTCCCCAGAGACCCAGTACTTC; CDR3aa: CASSGNGLSPETQYF; v_gene: TRBV2; abundance: .; j_gene: TRBJ2-5; d_gene: .
CDR3nt: TGTGCCAGCAGTTCTTATCGATCCTCCTACAATGAGCAGTTCTTC; CDR3aa: CASSSYRSSYNEQFF; v_gene: TRBV27; abundance: many; j_gene: TRBJ2-1; d_gene: .
CDR3nt: TGTGCCAGTAGTCCGCGAGAAGGACCCCAGCATTTT; CDR3aa: CASSPREGPQHF; v_gene: TRBV19; abundance: .; j_gene: TRBJ1-5; d_gene: .
CDR3nt: TGTGCCAGCAGTGAAGCGCGGGGGGTGGGTGGCTACACCTTC; CDR3aa: CASSEARGVGGYTF; v_gene: TRBV2; abundance: .; j_gene: TRBJ1-2; d_gene: .
CDR3nt: TGTGCCAGCAGCTTGAACTCCGGGTTTACCTACGAGCAGTACTTC; CDR3aa: CASSLNSGFTYEQYF; v_gene: TRBV7-2; abundance: .; j_gene: TRBJ2-7; d_gene: .